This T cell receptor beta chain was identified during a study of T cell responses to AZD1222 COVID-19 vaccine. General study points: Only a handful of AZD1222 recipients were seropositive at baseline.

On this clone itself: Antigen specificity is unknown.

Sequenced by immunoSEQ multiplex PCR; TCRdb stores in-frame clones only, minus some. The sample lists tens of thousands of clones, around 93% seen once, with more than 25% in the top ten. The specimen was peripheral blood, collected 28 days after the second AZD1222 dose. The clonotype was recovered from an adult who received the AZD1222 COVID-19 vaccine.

The CDR3 DNA follows: TGTGCCAGCAGTGAGAACGAGCAGTTCTTC. Translation: CASSENEQFF. The genes are TRBV6-1 and TRBJ2-1, with D unclear. This CDR3 region has 10 residues. CDR1 is MNHNS, CDR2 SASEGT, per germline. V lost 3 bases to trimming and J lost 10 bases, with 4 bases between them.